This TCR beta chain was recorded in a study of shared clonotypes between healthy human individuals. Study-level results: All-four-donor shared clonotypes had higher generation probabilities than non-shared clonotypes did.

Assay: immunoSEQ multiplex PCR; the TCRdb copy retains only in-frame clones and omits some. In the table there are around 2,000,000 clones, about 93% of which are singletons. A word on this clone: Its antigen is still unknown.

CD8 cells classed as naive were CD45RO-negative and positively selected for CCR7, excluding terminally differentiated effector memory CD45RA+ cells. The TCR sequence derives from a man between 18 and 35 years old in good health. Some clones in this sample may be carry-over from other donors' samples. Specimen: naive CD8+ T cells from PBMCs.

This CDR3 reads CASSSVGVQETQYF. The CDR3, as DNA: TGTGCCAGCAGTTCAGTGGGGGTGCAAGAGACCCAGTACTTC. The chain joins TRBV27 to TRBJ2-5; D possibly uses TRBD1 or TRBD2 (5 bases each). Germline V gives CDR1 MNHEY, CDR2 SMNVEV (reference sequence). Trimming left V 4 bases short and J 2 bases short, with 11 bases between. The CDR3 totals 14 residues.